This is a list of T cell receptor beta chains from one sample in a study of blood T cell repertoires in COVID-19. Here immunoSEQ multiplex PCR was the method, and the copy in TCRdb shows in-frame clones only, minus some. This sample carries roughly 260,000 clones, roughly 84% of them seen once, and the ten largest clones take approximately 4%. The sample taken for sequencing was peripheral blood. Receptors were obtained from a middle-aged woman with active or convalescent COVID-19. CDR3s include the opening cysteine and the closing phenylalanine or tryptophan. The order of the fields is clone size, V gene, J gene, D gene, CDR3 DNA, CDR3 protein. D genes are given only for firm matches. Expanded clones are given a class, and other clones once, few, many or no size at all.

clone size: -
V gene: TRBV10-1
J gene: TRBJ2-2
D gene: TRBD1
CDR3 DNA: TGCGCCAGCAGTGAGTCGTTGGCAGGGGGTAACACCGGGGAGCTGTTTTTT
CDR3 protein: CASSESLAGGNTGELFF

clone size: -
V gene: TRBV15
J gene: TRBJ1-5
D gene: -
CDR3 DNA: TGTGCCACCAGCAGATTGCAGGGCGATATTCAGCCCCAGCATTTT
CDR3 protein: CATSRLQGDIQPQHF

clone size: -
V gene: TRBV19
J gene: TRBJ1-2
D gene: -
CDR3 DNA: TGTGCCAGTAGTAAGGACAGTTCCTCTGTCGGCTACACCTTC
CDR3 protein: CASSKDSSSVGYTF

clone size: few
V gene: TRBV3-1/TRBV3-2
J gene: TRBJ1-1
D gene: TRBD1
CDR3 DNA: TGTGCCAGCAGCCCCGGACAGGGAAACACTGAAGCTTTCTTT
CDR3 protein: CASSPGQGNTEAFF

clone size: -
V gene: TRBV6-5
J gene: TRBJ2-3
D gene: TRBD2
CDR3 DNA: TGTGCCAGCAGCGGCGGGGCTAGCGGGGCAGATACGCAGTATTTT
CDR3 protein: CASSGGASGADTQYF

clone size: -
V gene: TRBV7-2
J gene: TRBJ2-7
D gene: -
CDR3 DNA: TGTGCCAGCAGCTCTAAGGACAGATCCTACGAGCAGTACTTC
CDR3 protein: CASSSKDRSYEQYF

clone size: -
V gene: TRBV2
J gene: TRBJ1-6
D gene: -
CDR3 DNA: TGTGCCAGCAGGTCTACGGGGGGCGGTTCACCCCTCCACTTT
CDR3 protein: CASRSTGGGSPLHF

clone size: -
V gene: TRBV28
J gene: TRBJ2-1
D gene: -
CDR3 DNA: TGTGCCAGCAGTTTATGGGCAGGGGGGAGGAATGAGCAGTTCTTC
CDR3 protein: CASSLWAGGRNEQFF

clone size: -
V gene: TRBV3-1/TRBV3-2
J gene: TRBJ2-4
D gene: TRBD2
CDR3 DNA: TGTGCCAGCAGCCCAACGTCCGGCGGGGGGACAGCCAAAAACATTCAGTACTTC
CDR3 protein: CASSPTSGGGTAKNIQYF

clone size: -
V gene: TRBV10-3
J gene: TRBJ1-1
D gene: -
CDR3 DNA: TGTGCCATCAGTCAGATTGCCCTGAACACTGAAGCTTTCTTT
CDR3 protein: CAISQIALNTEAFF

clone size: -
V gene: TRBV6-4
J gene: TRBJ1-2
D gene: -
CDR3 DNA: TGTGCCAGCAGTCCGACTCCCACCCTAGCTAACTATGGCTACACCTTC
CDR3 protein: CASSPTPTLANYGYTF

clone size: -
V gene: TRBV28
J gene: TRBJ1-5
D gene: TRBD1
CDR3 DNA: TGTGCCAGCAGTTTGACAGGGAGCAATCAGCCCCAGCATTTT
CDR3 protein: CASSLTGSNQPQHF

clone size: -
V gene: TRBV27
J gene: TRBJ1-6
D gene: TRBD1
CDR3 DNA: TGTGCCAGCAGTCCCCCGACAGGGTATAATTCACCCCTCCACTTT
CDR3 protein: CASSPPTGYNSPLHF

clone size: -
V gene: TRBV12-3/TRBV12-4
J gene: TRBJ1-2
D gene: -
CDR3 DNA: TGTGCCAGCAGTTTCCGGCAGGTCAGCGGCTACACCTTC
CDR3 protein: CASSFRQVSGYTF

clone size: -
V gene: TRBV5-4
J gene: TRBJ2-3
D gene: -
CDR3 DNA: TGTGCCAGCAGCGCTGACAGTAGCACAGATACGCAGTATTTT
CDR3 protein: CASSADSSTDTQYF

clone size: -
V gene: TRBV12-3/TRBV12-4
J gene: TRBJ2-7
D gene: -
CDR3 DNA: TGTGCCAGCAGTTTTAGAGAGGTTCAGTACTTC
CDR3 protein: CASSFREVQYF

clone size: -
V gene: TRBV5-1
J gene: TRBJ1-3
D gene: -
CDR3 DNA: TGCGCCAGCAGCTTGGACGGGGGTGGTGGAAACACCATATATTTT
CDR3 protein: CASSLDGGGGNTIYF

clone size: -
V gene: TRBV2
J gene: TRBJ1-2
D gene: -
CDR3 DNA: TGTGCCAGCAACCAGGGACAAGACGGCTACACCTTC
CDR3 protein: CASNQGQDGYTF

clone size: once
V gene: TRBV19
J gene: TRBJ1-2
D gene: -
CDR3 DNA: TGTGCCAGTAGTATGGGGGCCCACATCTATGGCTACACCTTC
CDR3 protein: CASSMGAHIYGYTF

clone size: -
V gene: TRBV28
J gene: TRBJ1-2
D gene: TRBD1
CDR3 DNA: TGTGCCAGCAGTTTATGGGCAGGGGGCAGGCGCTACACCTTC
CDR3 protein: CASSLWAGGRRYTF

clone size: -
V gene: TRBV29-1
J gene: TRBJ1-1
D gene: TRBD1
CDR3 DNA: TGCAGCGTTGCAGGCCCGTTAATACTTACAGGGGAAGGTAAAGCTTTCTTT
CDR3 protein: CSVAGPLILTGEGKAFF

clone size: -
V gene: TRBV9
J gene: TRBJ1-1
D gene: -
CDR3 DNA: TGTGCCAGCAGCCCTTGGGAGTTCACTGAAGCTTTCTTT
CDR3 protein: CASSPWEFTEAFF

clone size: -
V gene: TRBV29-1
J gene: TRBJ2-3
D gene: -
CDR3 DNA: TGCAGCGTAACCGGGCAGGGAATAGCTAGGGCAGATACGCAGTATTTT
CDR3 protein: CSVTGQGIARADTQYF

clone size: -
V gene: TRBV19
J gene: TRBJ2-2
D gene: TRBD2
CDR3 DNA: TGTGCCAGTAGTACGGGACTAGCGGGCACCGGGGAGCTGTTTTTT
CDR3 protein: CASSTGLAGTGELFF

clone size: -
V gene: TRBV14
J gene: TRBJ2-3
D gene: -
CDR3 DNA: TGTGCCAGCAGCCAAGATAGGGGGGGGAGCACAGATACGCAGTATTTT
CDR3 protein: CASSQDRGGSTDTQYF

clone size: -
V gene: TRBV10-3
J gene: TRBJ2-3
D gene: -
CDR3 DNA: TGTGCCATCAGTGAGCGGGGGAGTACAGATACGCAGTATTTT
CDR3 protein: CAISERGSTDTQYF

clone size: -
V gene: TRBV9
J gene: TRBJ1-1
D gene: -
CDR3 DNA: TGTGCCAGCAGCGCCCAAACAGGAGAAGCTTTCTTT
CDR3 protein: CASSAQTGEAFF

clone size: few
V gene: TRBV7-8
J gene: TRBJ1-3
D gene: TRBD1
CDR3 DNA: TGTGCCAGCGCGACAGGGGGCGGAAACACCATATATTTT
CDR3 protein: CASATGGGNTIYF

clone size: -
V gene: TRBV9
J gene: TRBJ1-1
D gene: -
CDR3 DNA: TGTGCCAGCAGCGTAGATAACCCGAGCACTGAAGCTTTCTTT
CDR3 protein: CASSVDNPSTEAFF